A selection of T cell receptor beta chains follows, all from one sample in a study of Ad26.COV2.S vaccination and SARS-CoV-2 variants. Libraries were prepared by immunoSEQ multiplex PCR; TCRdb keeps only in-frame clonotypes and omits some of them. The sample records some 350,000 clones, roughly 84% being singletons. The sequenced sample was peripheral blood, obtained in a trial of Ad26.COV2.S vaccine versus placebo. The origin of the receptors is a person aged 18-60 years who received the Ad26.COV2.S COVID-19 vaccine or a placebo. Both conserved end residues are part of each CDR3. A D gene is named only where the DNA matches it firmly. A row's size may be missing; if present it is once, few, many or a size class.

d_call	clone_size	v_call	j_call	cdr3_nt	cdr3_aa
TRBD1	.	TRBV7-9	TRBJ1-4	TGTGCCAGCAGCCCCGGACAGGGGATTCTCGAAAAACTGTTTTTT	CASSPGQGILEKLFF
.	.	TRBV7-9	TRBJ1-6	TGTGCCAGCAGCTTTAGTACAGGCGAATCACCCCTCCACTTT	CASSFSTGESPLHF
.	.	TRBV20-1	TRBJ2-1	TGCAGTGCCGCGAAATACAATGAGCAGTTCTTC	CSAAKYNEQFF
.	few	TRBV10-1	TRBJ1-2	TGCGCCAGCAGGACGGGTGGGGGCTACACCTTC	CASRTGGGYTF
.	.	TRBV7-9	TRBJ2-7	TGTGCCAGCTCCCGGGACATCCGCTCCTACGAGCAGTACTTC	CASSRDIRSYEQYF
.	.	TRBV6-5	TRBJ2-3	TGTGCCAGCAGGTGGGGCGGGATCACAGATACGCAGTATTTT	CASRWGGITDTQYF
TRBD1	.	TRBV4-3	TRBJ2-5	TGCGCCAGCAGCAGACAGGGGGGGGAGACCCAGTACTTC	CASSRQGGETQYF
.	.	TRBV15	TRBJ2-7	TGTGCCACCAGCAGAGGCAGCAGCTCCTACGAGCAGTACTTC	CATSRGSSSYEQYF
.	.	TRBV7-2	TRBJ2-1	TGTGCCAGCAGCCCCGTTGGGGGGTACAATGAGCAGTTCTTC	CASSPVGGYNEQFF
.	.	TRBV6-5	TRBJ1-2	TGTGCCAGCAGTTACTCGGGGACGGGGTTGAACTATGGCTACACCTTC	CASSYSGTGLNYGYTF
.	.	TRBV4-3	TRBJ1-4	TGCGCCAGCAGCCAAGGAGTCGGGGGGCGAGGGGATGAAAAACTGTTTTTT	CASSQGVGGRGDEKLFF
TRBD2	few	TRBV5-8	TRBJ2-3	TGTGCCAGCAGCCTTACGGTGGCGGGGGGTTTTTTTACCCCAGATACGCAGTATTTT	CASSLTVAGGFFTPDTQYF
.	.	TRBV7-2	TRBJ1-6	TGTGCCAGCAGCTACCGGACAGATTCACCCCTCCACTTT	CASSYRTDSPLHF
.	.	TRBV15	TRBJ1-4	TGTGCCACCAGCAGAGATCTAAGGGGGAATGAAAAACTGTTTTTT	CATSRDLRGNEKLFF
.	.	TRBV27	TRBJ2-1	TGTGCCAGCAGTTTTTTGAGCCTGAGTGAGCAGTTCTTC	CASSFLSLSEQFF
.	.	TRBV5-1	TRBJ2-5	TGCGCCAGCAGGAAGGGGCCTCTATTCCAAGAGACCCAGTACTTC	CASRKGPLFQETQYF
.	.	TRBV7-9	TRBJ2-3	TGTGCCAGCAGTATCGGACAGAGCACAGATACGCAGTATTTT	CASSIGQSTDTQYF
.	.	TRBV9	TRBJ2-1	TGTGCCAGCAGCGCGGAGGGTTTTCTGAATGAGCAGTTCTTC	CASSAEGFLNEQFF
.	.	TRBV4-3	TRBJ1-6	TGCGCCAGCAGCCAAGAGGGGGACATGGCTAATTCACCCCTCCACTTT	CASSQEGDMANSPLHF
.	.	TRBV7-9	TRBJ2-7	TGTGCCAGCAGCTCCCATTTACCTTACGAGCAGTACTTC	CASSSHLPYEQYF
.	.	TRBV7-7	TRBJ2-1	TGTGCTAGCAGCTTAGGGGGGGGCTCCTACAATGAGCAGTTCTTC	CASSLGGGSYNEQFF
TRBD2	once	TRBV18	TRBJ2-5	TGTGCCAGCTCACCATCCATTGTCGGGACTAGCGGGGGGAAGACCCAGTACTTC	CASSPSIVGTSGGKTQYF
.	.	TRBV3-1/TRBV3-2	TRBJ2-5	TGTGCCAGCAGCCAAGTGGAGACCCAGTACTTC	CASSQVETQYF
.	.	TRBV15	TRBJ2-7	TGTGCCACCAGCACCGCCGGGCCGACCTACGAGCAGTACTTC	CATSTAGPTYEQYF
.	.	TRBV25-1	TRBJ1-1	TGTGCCAGCAGTGAACCCGAGACGAGGGGAACGGCTGAAGCTTTCTTT	CASSEPETRGTAEAFF
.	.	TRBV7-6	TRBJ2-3	TGTGCCAGCAGCTCCCATGGGGACAAACGGCCAGATACGCAGTATTTT	CASSSHGDKRPDTQYF
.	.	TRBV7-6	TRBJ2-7	TGTGCCAGCAGCTTGAGGACAGAGTCCTACGAGCAGTACTTC	CASSLRTESYEQYF
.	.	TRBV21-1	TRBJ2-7	TGTGCCAGCAGCAGCCGACTAGCTCGATACTTCTACGAGCAGTACTTC	CASSSRLARYFYEQYF
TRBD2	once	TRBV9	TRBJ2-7	TGTGCCAGCAGCGTAGAAATACAGGGACTAGACGAGCAGTACTTC	CASSVEIQGLDEQYF
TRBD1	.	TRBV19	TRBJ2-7	TGTGCCAGTAGTACAAGGGGACAGGGGGCCTACGAGCAGTACTTC	CASSTRGQGAYEQYF
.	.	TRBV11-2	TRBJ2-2	TGTGCCAGTGGAACGACAGGCTCGAACACCGGGGAGCTGTTTTTT	CASGTTGSNTGELFF
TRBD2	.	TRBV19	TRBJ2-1	TGTGCCAGTAGTAAGTCGACTAGCGGTCTCTACAATGAGCAGTTCTTC	CASSKSTSGLYNEQFF
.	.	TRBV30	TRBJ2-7	TGTGCCTGGAATACGGGCGCCTACGAGCAGTACTTC	CAWNTGAYEQYF
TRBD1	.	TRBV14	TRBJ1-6	TGTGCCAGCAGCCGGACAGGGGGCTATAATTCACCCCTCCACTTT	CASSRTGGYNSPLHF
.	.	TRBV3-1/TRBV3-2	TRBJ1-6	TGTGCCAGCAGCCCGACAGGTCTGGTATCACCCCTCCACTTT	CASSPTGLVSPLHF
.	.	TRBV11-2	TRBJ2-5	TGTGCCAGCAGCGTTAGGGGGGGACACAACCAAGAGACCCAGTACTTC	CASSVRGGHNQETQYF
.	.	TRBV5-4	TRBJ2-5	TGTGCCAGCAGCTTCCACGGGGGAAAGACCCAGTACTTC	CASSFHGGKTQYF
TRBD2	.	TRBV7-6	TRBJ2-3	TGTGCCAGCAGCTTAGACATGGGACTAGCGGGAGGGCTTACAGATACGCAGTATTTT	CASSLDMGLAGGLTDTQYF
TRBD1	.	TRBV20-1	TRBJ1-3	TGCAGTGCTAGTCCTCCGGGACAGGGGGCCATCTCTGGAAACACCATATATTTT	CSASPPGQGAISGNTIYF
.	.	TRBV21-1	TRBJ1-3	TGTGCCAGCAGCAAAAAGATTTTTGGTGCAGGGAAGGCGTCTGGAAACACCATATATTTT	CASSKKIFGAGKASGNTIYF
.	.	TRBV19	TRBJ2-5	TGTGCCAGTAGTTTCGTACAGCAAGAGACCCAGTACTTC	CASSFVQQETQYF
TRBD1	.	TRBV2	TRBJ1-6	TGTGCCAGCAGGGCAACAGGGGGCGGTTCACCCCTCCACTTT	CASRATGGGSPLHF
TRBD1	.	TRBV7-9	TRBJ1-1	TGTGCCAGCAGCCCCAGCCTTAGAGGGACAGGGGGAGACACTGAAGCTTTCTTT	CASSPSLRGTGGDTEAFF
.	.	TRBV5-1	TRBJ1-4	TGCGCCAGCAGCTTGGGACCGAGGGTTAATGAAAAACTGTTTTTT	CASSLGPRVNEKLFF
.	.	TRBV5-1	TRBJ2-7	TGCGCCAGCAGCTTGGGCGACGCGAAGGGGGATGAAGAGCAGTACTTC	CASSLGDAKGDEEQYF
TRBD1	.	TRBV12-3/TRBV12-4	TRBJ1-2	TGTGCCAGCAGTCTGACAGGGAACTATGGCTACACCTTC	CASSLTGNYGYTF
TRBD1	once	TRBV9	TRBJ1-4	TGTGCCAGCAGCGTAGGAGGCGTGGCAGGGGGGAATGAAAAACTGTTTTTT	CASSVGGVAGGNEKLFF
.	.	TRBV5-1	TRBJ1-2	TGCGCCAGCAGCCCAGGGAACAGGGTATCGGGTGGCTACACCTTC	CASSPGNRVSGGYTF
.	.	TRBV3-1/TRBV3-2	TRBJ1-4	TGTGCCAGCAGCCGTAGGGCAACTAATGAAAAACTGTTTTTT	CASSRRATNEKLFF
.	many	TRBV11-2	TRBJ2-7	TGTGCCAGCAGCTTAGTCAGTGAGTTCTACGAGCAGTACTTC	CASSLVSEFYEQYF
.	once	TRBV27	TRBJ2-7	TGTGCCAGCAGTTTATCGGGGGGTTACTACGAGCAGTACTTC	CASSLSGGYYEQYF
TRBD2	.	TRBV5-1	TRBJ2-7	TGCGCCAGCAGCCGCCCTTTAGCGGGAACCCCCATTAACGAGCAGTACTTC	CASSRPLAGTPINEQYF